The T cell receptor beta chain under discussion was sequenced for a study of identical twins. The study's findings and limits: The same donors were not followed; conclusions instead depended on cross-sectional statistical analysis. In cord blood, abundant beta clonotypes had fewer insertions; memory showed no trend.

The donor group consisted entirely of healthy Caucasians. V lost 4 bases and J lost 2; bases outside the gene matches: 10. CDR1 and CDR2 (germline): SGHDT, YYEEEE. There are 16 residues in the CDR3. As regards this clonotype: The antigen remains undetermined.

Unique molecular identifiers were present on the cDNA, and a universal primer site came from template switching. TCRdb re-called the 5' RACE reads through MiXCR, storing one row per CDR3 protein. The sample contains some 1,700,000 distinct CDR3 sequences, around 29% of which appear only once. The sample consisted of cord blood. The sequence was obtained from a newborn girl in good health. The chain uses TRBV5-6 and TRBJ2-7; 9 positions agree with TRBD2. The CDR3 loop reads CASSPIAGEGTYEQYF. CDR3 nucleotide sequence: TGTGCCAGCAGCCCTATAGCGGGAGAGGGGACCTACGAGCAGTACTTC.